Below, 21 T cell receptor beta chains from the same sample are listed, as sequenced in a study of T cell responses to AZD1222 COVID-19 vaccine. Repertoires were generated with immunoSEQ multiplex PCR, while TCRdb's copy carries only in-frame clones and drops some. The sample carries under 120,000 clones, around 95% recorded once. The sample consisted of peripheral blood, taken on day 0 of AZD1222 vaccination. These receptors were taken from an adult in good health.

This sequence joins TRBV10-1 and TRBJ2-5, with 10 positions matching TRBD1. Germline V gene data show CDR1 as WNHNN and CDR2 as SYGVQD (reference sequence). The trim removed 3 bases at V and 5 bases at J, leaving 6 bases unmatched. The CDR3 loop spans 15 amino acids. The CDR3, as DNA: TGCGCCAGCAGTGACGGGACAGGGGACGGGGAGACCCAGTACTTC. It codes for CASSDGTGDGETQYF.

The chain has TRBV5-6 and TRBJ1-6; 8 nucleotides agree with TRBD1. CDR1 and CDR2 (germline): SGHDT, YYEEEE. The CDR3 is 17 amino acids. Trimming cost V 0 bases and J 6 bases; bases outside gene matches: 8. CDR3 amino acids: CASSLAAYRGINSPLHF. CDR3 DNA sequence: TGTGCCAGCAGCTTGGCCGCCTACAGGGGGATTAATTCACCCCTCCACTTT.

This chain connects TRBV2 to TRBJ1-5, with no clear D. Germline CDR1 reads SNHLY; CDR2 reads FYNNEI. V lost 11 bases, J lost 1 base, and 12 bases lay in between. There are 13 residues in the CDR3. The CDR3 coding sequence is TGTGCCGTCCGGGGTGACAGCAATCAGCCCCAGCATTTT. Translating it yields CAVRGDSNQPQHF.

The chain carries TRBV27 and TRBJ2-7; D not certain. Germline V CDR1 and CDR2: MNHEY, SMNVEV (reference sequence). The CDR3 spans 13 residues. V shed 6 bases and J shed 4 bases, with 13 bases lying between them. CDR3 protein: CASSLQTGYEQYF. CDR3 bases: TGTGCCAGCAGCCTCCAGACGGGTTACGAGCAGTACTTC.

About this clone: The junction shows a germline mismatch at one end, possibly a read error. The chain combines TRBV12-3 or TRBV12-4 with TRBJ1-2, with 10 bases identical to TRBD1. The CDR3 contains 11 residues. The CDR3 reads CASSQGQGTFF. The CDR3 nucleotides read TGTGCCAGCAGTCAGGGACAGGGGACTTTCTTC.

V is TRBV6-6 and J is TRBJ2-7; D is perhaps TRBD1 or TRBD2 (5 bases each). Trimming shortened V by 6 bases and J by 6 bases, and 21 bases separated the two germline ends. The germline V gene has CDR1 MNHNY and CDR2 SVGAGI (reference sequence). The CDR3 is 15 residues long. The CDR3 coding sequence is TGTGCCAGCAGGAGCATTGGGCAGGGAGAACCCGAGCAGTACTTC. The encoded protein is CASRSIGQGEPEQYF.

The chain links TRBV7-3 to TRBJ2-3; D gene unclear. The CDR3 is 11 residues long. CDR1 is SGHTA and CDR2 is FQGTGA in the germline V gene. V lost 8 bases and J 4 bases, leaving 7 bases between the germline ends. The DNA for the CDR3 is TGTGCCAGCGGGTATTCAGATACGCAGTATTTT. It specifies CASGYSDTQYF.

The sample holds a few counts of this clone. The chain carries TRBV6-4 and TRBJ2-6; no reliable D call. Germline CDR1 is MRHNA and CDR2 is SNTAGT. The CDR3 is 16 residues long. V shed 4 bases and J shed 0 bases, with 10 bases lying between them. The CDR3 is CASSAADTSGANVLTF. In DNA form, the CDR3 reads TGTGCCAGCAGTGCTGCTGACACCTCTGGGGCCAACGTCCTGACTTTC.

The rearrangement links TRBV5-1 to TRBJ2-1; 10 positions match TRBD2. After removal of 3 bases from V and 5 bases from J, the junction contained 5 bases not matched to a gene. Germline assignment: CDR1 SGHRS and CDR2 YFSETQ. The CDR3 covers 15 residues. As DNA, the CDR3 is TGCGCCAGCAGCTCAATAGCGGGAGGAAACAATGAGCAGTTCTTC. Residues: CASSSIAGGNNEQFF.

Written as DNA, the CDR3 is TGTGCCAGCAGGCGGAGTGGGACAGGGGGCGACGGGGAGCTGTTTTTT. As protein: CASRRSGTGGDGELFF. This chain uses TRBV6-4 with TRBJ2-2; 12 nucleotides align to TRBD1. The CDR3 covers 16 residues. Per the germline V gene, CDR1 is MRHNA and CDR2 is SNTAGT. Trimming removed 6 bases from V and 7 bases from J; junction bases left unmatched: 9.

The chain carries TRBV21-1 and TRBJ2-1; no DNA check was done on the table's D call, TRBD2. TRBV21-1 is labeled a pseudogene. This CDR3 spans 16 amino acids. CDR3 coding DNA: TGTGCCAGCAGCCCGGGGACTAGCGGGGGGTACAATGAGCAGTTCTTC. It codes for CASSPGTSGGYNEQFF.

The chain is built from TRBV5-1 and TRBJ1-4; D is unresolved. CDR3 length: 14 residues. Germline CDR1 reads SGHRS; CDR2 reads YFSETQ. Trimming pared 5 bases from V and 7 bases from J, leaving 15 bases between. As DNA, the CDR3 is TGCGCCAGCAGGAGGGCGGTAGAGGGTGAAAAACTGTTTTTT. As protein: CASRRAVEGEKLFF.

V and J are TRBV6-2 or TRBV6-3 and TRBJ1-1, with TRBD1 identical over 10 bases. J was trimmed by 0 bases and V by 6 bases; bases with no gene match: 4. From germline, CDR1 is MNHEY and CDR2 SVGEGT. The CDR3 consists of 15 residues. CDR3 loop: CASSGTGALNTEAFF. CDR3 coding DNA: TGTGCCAGCAGCGGGACAGGGGCCTTGAACACTGAAGCTTTCTTT.

The rearrangement joins TRBV11-2 to TRBJ1-1; tentative D call: TRBD1 (6 bases). Trimming took 5 bases from V and 1 from J, leaving 14 bases between them. This CDR3 spans 15 amino acids. CDR1 and CDR2 (germline): SGHAT, FQNNGV. The CDR3 DNA reads as TGTGCCAGCAGCCAATTGACAGGACAGAACACTGAAGCTTTCTTT. Residues: CASSQLTGQNTEAFF.

The V and J genes are TRBV4-2 and TRBJ2-3; possibly TRBD1 or TRBD2 for D (5 bases each). The germline V and J ends were trimmed by 0 bases and 4 bases, with 5 bases remaining between them. The CDR3 has 13 amino acids. Germline V gene lookup returns CDR1 LGHNA and CDR2 YNFKEQ. CDR3 sequence: CASSQEGADTQYF. The DNA for the CDR3 is TGTGCCAGCAGCCAAGAGGGGGCAGATACGCAGTATTTT.

This chain uses TRBV19 with TRBJ1-1; unclear D gene. Trimming removed 11 bases at V and 1 base at J, with 11 bases between. CDR1 is LNHDA, CDR2 SQIVND, per germline (reference sequence). This CDR3 spans 12 amino acids. The DNA for the CDR3 is TGTGCCGTGTCGGATTCGAACACTGAAGCTTTCTTT. Amino acid sequence: CAVSDSNTEAFF.

The rearrangement joins TRBV2 to TRBJ1-4, with D unclear. Germline assignment: CDR1 SNHLY and CDR2 FYNNEI. This CDR3 region has 12 residues. V lost 0 bases to trimming and J lost 7 bases, with 3 bases between them. The CDR3: CASSEAGEKLFF. The DNA for the CDR3 is TGTGCCAGCAGTGAAGCAGGTGAAAAACTGTTTTTT.

The chain recombines TRBV9 with TRBJ2-2, with 8 bases fitting TRBD1. There are 17 residues in the CDR3. Germline trimming cut 0 bases from V and 4 bases from J; bases unmatched to any gene: 8. The germline CDR1 and CDR2 sequences are SGDLS and YYNGEE. CDR3 sequence reads: CASSVATQGATTGELFF. CDR3 DNA sequence: TGTGCCAGCAGCGTAGCTACGCAGGGGGCGACCACCGGGGAGCTGTTTTTT. Looking up the rest from reference TRBV9 and TRBJ2-2 gives the full variable domain: DSGVTQTPKHLITATGQRVTLRCSPRSGDLSVYWYQQSLDQGLQFLIQYYNGEERAKGNILERFSAQQFPDLHSELNLSSLELGDSALYFCASSVATQGATTGELFFGEGSRLTVL.

The rearrangement joins TRBV11-2 to TRBJ1-2; D gene unclear. The CDR3 length is 14 residues. The germline V gene has CDR1 SGHAT and CDR2 FQNNGV. The V and J ends lost 5 bases and 4 bases respectively, with 14 bases between them. The CDR3 loop reads CASSPGASLYGYTF. CDR3 nucleotide sequence: TGTGCCAGCAGCCCGGGCGCCTCTCTCTATGGCTACACCTTC.

The rearrangement uses TRBV28 and TRBJ2-7; 7 bases match TRBD1. Germline assignment: CDR1 MDHEN and CDR2 SYDVKM. The trim removed 4 bases at V and 3 bases at J, leaving 6 bases unmatched. CDR3 length: 14 residues. The CDR3, as DNA: TGTGCCAGCAGTTCGCCGGGACAGCTCTACGAGCAGTACTTC. This encodes CASSSPGQLYEQYF.

The chain recombines TRBV7-8 with TRBJ2-2; no reliable D call. The CDR3 sequence is 14 residues long. Germline-derived CDR1 and CDR2 are SGHVS and FQNEAQ. Trimming removed 6 bases from V and 0 bases from J, with 8 bases in between. The CDR3 here is CASRDLPNTGELFF. In nucleotides, the CDR3 is TGTGCCAGCAGGGATCTGCCGAACACCGGGGAGCTGTTTTTT.